This TCR beta chain was sequenced for a study of cytomegalovirus exposure and HLA in healthy donors. Across the whole study: Across around 400 genotyped donors, about 86% landed in the Caucasian-associated ancestry cluster. Regarding the study as a whole: On later analysis, the bulk of CMV-associated TCR beta chains appeared to be HLA-restricted. A previous analysis found most TCR beta V segments productive roughly 87% or roughly 30% of the time.

Both 60 Vbeta primers and 13 Jbeta primers went into the PCR. This table comes from immunoSEQ multiplex PCR, and its TCRdb copy is limited to in-frame clones, with some not included. The sample has 220,000 or so clones, 70% to 85% seen once. On this clone itself: Its antigen is currently unknown.

The CDR3 has 12 amino acids. The V gene lost 0 bases and the J gene lost 7 bases, with 7 bases spanning the gap. Per the germline V gene, CDR1 is SGHTS and CDR2 is YDEGEE. This clonotype was obtained from a male donor in good health and CMV-seronegative. The sequenced sample was PBMCs. This chain joins TRBV5-8 and TRBJ1-2, with D tentatively TRBD1 (6 bases). As DNA, the CDR3 is TGTGCCAGCAGCTTGGCCAGGGGTGGCTACACCTTC. Protein sequence: CASSLARGGYTF. The variable domain in full, completed from reference TRBV5-8 and TRBJ1-2, reads EAGVTQSPTHLIKTRGQQATLRCSPISGHTSVYWYQQALGLGLQFLLWYDEGEERNRGNFPPRFSGRQFPNYSSELNVNALELEDSALYLCASSLARGGYTFGSGTRLTVV.